This T cell receptor (beta chain) was documented in a study of graft-versus-host responses after intestinal transplantation. Turning to the study itself: After anti-thymocyte globulin induction, recipients took tacrolimus and steroids for about 3 years.

Study-wide findings and caveats: Early post-transplant HvG declines were associated with peak circulating GvH clone levels. GvH clones appeared in recipient marrow, some first in ileum or blood.

As concerns this clone: Its antigen is currently unknown.

The CDR3 runs 14 residues. V lost 6 bases and J lost 2, with 14 bases in between. Germline CDR1 is MNHNS and CDR2 is SASEGT. Clones were sequenced by immunoSEQ multiplex PCR, and TCRdb holds only the in-frame ones, with some missing. The sample consists of more than 15,000 clones, around 86% of them appearing once. The TCR sequence derives from a human patient who received an intestinal transplant, so some T cells may come from the graft donor. The specimen comprised bone marrow, sampled just under 130 days after transplant. V is TRBV6-1 and J is TRBJ2-7; D is undetermined. CDR3 DNA sequence: TGTGCCAGCAGCTCTACGCGGTACCCCTACGAGCAGTACTTC. This gives the protein CASSSTRYPYEQYF.